This passage covers 10 T cell receptor beta chains from one sample sequenced in a study of T cell clonality in common variable immunodeficiency. Libraries were prepared by immunoSEQ multiplex PCR; TCRdb keeps only in-frame clonotypes and omits some of them. This sample shows approximately 56,000 clones and no singletons; just over 2% rests with the ten largest. The material sequenced was peripheral blood mononuclear cells. The receptors were sampled from a person aged 18 to 69 in good health.

The sample holds many counts of this clone. Coverage ceases 3 residues before the CDR3 finishes, and the germline J gene fills in the end. The chain combines TRBV2 with TRBJ1-1; no clear D gene. Germline CDR1 and CDR2: SNHLY and FYNNEI. The V and J ends lost 4 bases and 1 base respectively, with 7 bases between them. There are 13 residues in the CDR3. CDR3 sequence: CASSALQNTEAFF. The sequenced CDR3 bases are TGTGCCAGCAGTGCCTTACAGAACACTGAA.

This clone appeared many times. The read gets to within 3 residues of the CDR3 end, and the germline J gene fills in the rest. The chain employs TRBV11-2 and TRBJ1-5; 7 nucleotides line up with TRBD1. Unmatched junction bases numbered 11, after V lost 5 bases and J lost 7 bases. This CDR3 contains 15 residues. Germline V gene lookup returns CDR1 SGHAT and CDR2 FQNNGV. The CDR3 loop reads CASSTQTGLSQPQHF. Incomplete CDR3 DNA: TGTGCCAGCAGCACTCAGACAGGGTTGAGCCAGCCC.

This clone has ten or more counts. Read data end 3 residues before the CDR3 end; the end is taken from the germline J gene. V gene TRBV5-6 combines with J gene TRBJ2-7, with 7 bases that match TRBD1. The CDR3 consists of 13 residues. The germline V gene has CDR1 SGHDT and CDR2 YYEEEE. Trimming removed 0 bases from V and 6 bases from J; junction bases left unmatched: 3. The part of the CDR3 DNA that was read is TGTGCCAGCAGCTTGGTAGGGGGCGGCGAG. Protein sequence: CASSLVGGGE. The whole CDR3 protein reads CASSLVGGGEQYF.

This clone was observed many times. Read sequence stops 3 residues before the CDR3 end, and the germline J gene provides the missing end. The chain couples TRBV7-9 to TRBJ1-2; D is ambiguous. The CDR3 consists of 13 residues. Germline V gene sequence: CDR1 SEHNR, CDR2 FQNEAQ (reference sequence). V dropped 5 bases and J dropped 3 bases, with 10 bases sitting between them. CDR3 bases read: TGTGCCAGCAGCCGTCAGGTCGACTATGGC. Encoded protein: CASSRQVDYG. The complete CDR3 reads CASSRQVDYGYTF.

This clone was seen repeatedly, ten times or more. The sequenced CDR3 bases are TGTGCCAGCAGTGAACTAGCGGGGGACACCGGGGAG. This encodes CASSELAGDTGE. The CDR3 in its entirety is CASSELAGDTGELFF. The V and J genes are TRBV6-1 and TRBJ2-2; TRBD2 aligns across 10 bases. Read coverage stops 3 residues before the CDR3 terminus; the germline J gene supplies the remainder. The CDR3 has 15 residues. The germline V gene encodes CDR1 MNHNS and CDR2 SASEGT. V was pared by 2 bases and J by 3 bases, with 0 bases of the junction left unmatched.

This clone was found many times. The read stops 3 residues short of the end of the CDR3; the missing end is completed from the germline J gene. V usage is TRBV6-1 and J usage is TRBJ2-2, with 8 bases lining up with TRBD2. Looked up from germline, CDR1 is MNHNS and CDR2 is SASEGT. J lost 4 bases, V lost 2 bases, and 9 bases had no gene match. The CDR3 runs to 17 residues. The CDR3 DNA, read in part, is TGTGCCAGCAGTGAAAGGGGTAGCGGGACCTTCACCGGGGAG. Protein sequence: CASSERGSGTFTGE. The full CDR3 protein is CASSERGSGTFTGELFF.

This clone came up many times. The read terminates 3 residues before the CDR3 end, so the remaining end is supplied by the germline J gene. The chain carries TRBV19 and TRBJ2-7; 10 bases are shared with TRBD1. The CDR3 runs to 13 residues. In germline, CDR1 is LNHDA, CDR2 SQIVND (reference sequence). V lost 3 bases and J lost 6; bases outside the gene matches: 2. The CDR3 here is CASSIWDRGEQYF. Incomplete CDR3 DNA: TGTGCCAGTAGTATCTGGGACAGGGGCGAG. Using reference TRBV19 and TRBJ2-7 for the parts outside the CDR3, the full variable domain is DGGITQSPKYLFRKEGQNVTLSCEQNLNHDAMYWYRQDPGQGLRLIYYSQIVNDFQKGDIAEGYSVSREKKESFPLTVTSAQKNPTAFYLCASSIWDRGEQYFGPGTRLTVT.

This clone has only a few counts. The sequenced fragment ends 3 residues before the CDR3 boundary, so the rest is inferred from the germline J gene. The chain uses TRBV20-1 and TRBJ1-5, with D tentatively TRBD1 (5 bases). This CDR3 comprises 13 residues. Germline assignment: CDR1 DFQATT and CDR2 SNEGSKA (reference sequence). V gave up 3 bases and J gave up 4 bases, with 10 bases separating them. The sequenced part of the CDR3 DNA is TGCAGTGCTAGGGGCGGGGCTAATCAGCCC. It yields the protein CSARGGANQP. The CDR3, in full, reads CSARGGANQPQHF.

This clone was recorded at least ten times. The read gets to within 3 residues of the CDR3 end, and the germline J gene fills in the rest. The gene calls are TRBV4-2 and TRBJ2-2, with 9 bases aligning to TRBD2. The germline V gene encodes CDR1 LGHNA and CDR2 YNFKEQ. V was clipped by 4 bases and J by 7 bases; unmatched bases: 13. The CDR3 contains 17 residues. The sequenced CDR3 bases are TGTGCCAGCAGCCCAAAGTTGGGCGGGGGGGCCGGCGGGGAG. Its protein is CASSPKLGGGAGGE. The whole CDR3 protein is CASSPKLGGGAGGELFF.

This clone came up many times. The CDR3 loop reads CASSLKTSFTDTQYF. The covered CDR3 bases are TGTGCCAGCAGCCTAAAGACTAGCTTCACAGATACG. This chain connects TRBV5-4 to TRBJ2-3; 7 bases align to TRBD2. The read gets to within 3 residues of the CDR3 end, and the germline J gene fills in the rest. V lost 4 bases, J lost 2 bases, and 7 bases stayed unmatched. The CDR3 extends over 15 amino acids. Germline V gene data show CDR1 as SGHNT and CDR2 as YYREEE (reference sequence). The variable domain in full, with the rest retrieved from reference TRBV5-4 and TRBJ2-3, is ETGVTQSPTHLIKTRGQQVTLRCSSQSGHNTVSWYQQALGQGPQFIFQYYREEENGRGNFPPRFSGLQFPNYSSELNVNALELDDSALYLCASSLKTSFTDTQYFGPGTRLTVL.